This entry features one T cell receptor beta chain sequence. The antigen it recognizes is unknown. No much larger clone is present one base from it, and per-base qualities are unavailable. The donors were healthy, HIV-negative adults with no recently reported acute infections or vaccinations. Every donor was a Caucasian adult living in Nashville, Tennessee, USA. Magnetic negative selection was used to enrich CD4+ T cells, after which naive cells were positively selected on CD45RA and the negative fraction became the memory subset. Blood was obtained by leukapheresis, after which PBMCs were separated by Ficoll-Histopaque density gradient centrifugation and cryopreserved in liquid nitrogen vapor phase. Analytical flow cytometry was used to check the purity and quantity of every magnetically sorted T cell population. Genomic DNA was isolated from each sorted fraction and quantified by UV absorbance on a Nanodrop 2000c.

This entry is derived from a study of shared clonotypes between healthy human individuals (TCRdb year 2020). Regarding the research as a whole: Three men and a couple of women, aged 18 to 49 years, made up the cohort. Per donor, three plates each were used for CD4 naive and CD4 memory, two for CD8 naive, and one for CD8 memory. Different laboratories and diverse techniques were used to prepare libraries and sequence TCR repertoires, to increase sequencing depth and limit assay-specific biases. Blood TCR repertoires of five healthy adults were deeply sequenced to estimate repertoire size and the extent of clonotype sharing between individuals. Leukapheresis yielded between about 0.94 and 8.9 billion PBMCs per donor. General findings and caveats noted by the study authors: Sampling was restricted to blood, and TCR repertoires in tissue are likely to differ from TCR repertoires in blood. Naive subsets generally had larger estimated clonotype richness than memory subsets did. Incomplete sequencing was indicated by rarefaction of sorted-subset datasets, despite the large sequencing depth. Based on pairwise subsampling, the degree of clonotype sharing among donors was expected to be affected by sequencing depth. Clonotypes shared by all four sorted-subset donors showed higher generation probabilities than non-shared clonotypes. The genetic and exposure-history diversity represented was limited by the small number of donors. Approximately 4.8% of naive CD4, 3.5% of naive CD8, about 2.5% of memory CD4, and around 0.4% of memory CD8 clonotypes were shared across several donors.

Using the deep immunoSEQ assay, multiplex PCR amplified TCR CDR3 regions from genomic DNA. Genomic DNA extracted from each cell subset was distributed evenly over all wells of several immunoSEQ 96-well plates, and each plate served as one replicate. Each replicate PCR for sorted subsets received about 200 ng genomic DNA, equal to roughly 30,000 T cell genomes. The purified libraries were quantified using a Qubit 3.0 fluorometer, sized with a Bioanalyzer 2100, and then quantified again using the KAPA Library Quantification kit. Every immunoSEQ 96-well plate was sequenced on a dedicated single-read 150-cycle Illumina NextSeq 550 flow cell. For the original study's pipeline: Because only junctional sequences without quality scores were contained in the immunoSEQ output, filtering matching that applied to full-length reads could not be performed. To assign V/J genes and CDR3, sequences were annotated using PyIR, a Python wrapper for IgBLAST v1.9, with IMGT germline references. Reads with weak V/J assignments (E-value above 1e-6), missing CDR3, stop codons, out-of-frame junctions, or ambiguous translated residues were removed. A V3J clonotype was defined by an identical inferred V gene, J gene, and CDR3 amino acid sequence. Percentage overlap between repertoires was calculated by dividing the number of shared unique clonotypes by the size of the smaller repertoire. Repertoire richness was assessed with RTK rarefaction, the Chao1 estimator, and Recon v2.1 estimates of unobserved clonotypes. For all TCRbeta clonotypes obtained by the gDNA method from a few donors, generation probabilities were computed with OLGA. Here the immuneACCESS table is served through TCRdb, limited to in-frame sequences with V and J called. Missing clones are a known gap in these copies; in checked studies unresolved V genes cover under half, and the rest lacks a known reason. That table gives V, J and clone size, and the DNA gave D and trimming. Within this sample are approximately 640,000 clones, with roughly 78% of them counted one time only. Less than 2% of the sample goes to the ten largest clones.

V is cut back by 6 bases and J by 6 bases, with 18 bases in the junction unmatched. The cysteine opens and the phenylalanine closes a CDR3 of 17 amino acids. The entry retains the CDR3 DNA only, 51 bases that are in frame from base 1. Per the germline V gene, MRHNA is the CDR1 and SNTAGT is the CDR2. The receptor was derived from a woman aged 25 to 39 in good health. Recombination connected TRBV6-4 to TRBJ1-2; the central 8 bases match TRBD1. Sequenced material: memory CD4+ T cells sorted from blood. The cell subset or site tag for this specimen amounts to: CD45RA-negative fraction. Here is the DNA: TGTGCCAGCAGAAACTCACCCTCAGGGGGCAAAATGAATGGCTACACCTTC. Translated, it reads CASRNSPSGGKMNGYTF.